What follows is one T cell receptor beta chain and its context. Its specificity is unknown. This entry belongs to a study of T cells in Graves' hyperthyroidism and ophthalmopathy. Study overall: It was at initial diagnosis, before any treatment, that peripheral blood was collected. Study results and caveats: Expanded thyroid clonotypes (above 0.001) were mostly also found in blood.

Researchers took RNA transcripts and amplified the TCR beta CDR3 regions from them. When the TCR CDR3 underwent first-round RT-PCR, the HTBI primer set was used. TCRdb re-called the multiplex PCR reads through MiXCR, storing one row per CDR3 protein. The sample has around 500,000 distinct CDR3 sequences, less than 15% seen once. The CDR3 runs 13 residues. From germline, CDR1 is SGHTS and CDR2 YDEGEE. Trimming pared 5 bases from V and 5 bases from J, leaving 11 bases between. Stable hyperthyroidism: no ophthalmopathy progression over 18 months of follow-up. 10 ml fresh peripheral blood yielded the PBMCs.

The gene calls are TRBV5-8 and TRBJ1-5, with D perhaps TRBD1 (5 bases). Sequencing was done on a sample of blood. The sequence was obtained from a woman between 40 and 50 years old with Graves' hyperthyroidism. The CDR3 region has the DNA TGTGCCAGCAGTCAGGGTCGGTATCAGCCCCAGCATTTT. Its translation is CASSQGRYQPQHF. Supplemented by reference TRBV5-8 and TRBJ1-5, the full variable domain reads EAGVTQSPTHLIKTRGQQATLRCSPISGHTSVYWYQQALGLGLQFLLWYDEGEERNRGNFPPRFSGRQFPNYSSELNVNALELEDSALYLCASSQGRYQPQHFGDGTRLSIL.